This T cell receptor beta chain was found in a study of graft-versus-host responses after intestinal transplantation. Study-wide background: Multivisceral, liver-intestinal, or isolated intestinal grafts went to recipients.

Germline assignment: CDR1 SGHVS and CDR2 FNYEAQ. The CDR3 sequence is 17 residues long. Trimming left V 3 bases short and J 0 bases short, with 17 bases between. General study findings and limits: Recipient marrow contained GvH clones, some of which appeared first in ileum or blood.

Clones were sequenced by immunoSEQ multiplex PCR, and TCRdb holds only the in-frame ones, with some missing. The data show about 38,000 clones, about four fifths seen once. About this clone: The antigen remains unidentified.

The receptor comes from a human patient who received an intestinal transplant, so some T cells may come from the graft donor. Sequencing used PBMCs, obtained roughly 34 months after transplant. The chain carries TRBV7-6 and TRBJ2-5; D might be TRBD1 (5 bases). The CDR3 loop is CASSFAGQTVHQETQYF. In DNA form, the CDR3 reads TGTGCCAGCAGCTTCGCCGGGCAGACAGTACACCAAGAGACCCAGTACTTC.